These 3 T cell receptor beta chains came from one sample sequenced in a study of blood T cell repertoires in COVID-19. Sequencing used immunoSEQ multiplex PCR; TCRdb keeps in-frame clones, though not all of them. The repertoire holds 220,000 or so clones, with approximately 78% as singletons. The sequenced material came from peripheral blood. All receptors come from a woman aged 80 or older with COVID-19, enrolled during active disease.

This sequence joins TRBV5-1 and TRBJ2-3; 14 nucleotides line up with TRBD2. V lost 4 bases, J lost 5 bases, and 6 bases stayed unmatched. CDR1 is SGHRS and CDR2 is YFSETQ in the germline V gene. The CDR3 runs to 16 residues. CDR3: CASSRRLAGGQDTQYF. The DNA of the CDR3 is TGCGCCAGCAGCCGGAGACTAGCGGGGGGGCAAGATACGCAGTATTTT.

The chain recombines TRBV1 with TRBJ2-3; the tabulated D call, TRBD2, remains unverified against the DNA. TRBV1 is a recognized pseudogene. This CDR3 has 18 residues. CDR3 in DNA: TGCACCAGCAGCGGCCTAGCGGGAAGGAATCGCTTCACAGATACGCAGTATTTT. Translation: CTSSGLAGRNRFTDTQYF.

This clone was detected once. The J gene is TRBJ2-5, the V gene TRBV27; no firm D call. The CDR3 is 12 amino acids. Trimming stripped 3 bases from V and 4 bases from J, with 6 bases between. The V gene's germline CDR1 is MNHEY and CDR2 SMNVEV (reference sequence). The CDR3 protein is CASSFWAETQYF. The CDR3 region has the DNA TGTGCCAGCAGTTTTTGGGCAGAGACCCAGTACTTC.